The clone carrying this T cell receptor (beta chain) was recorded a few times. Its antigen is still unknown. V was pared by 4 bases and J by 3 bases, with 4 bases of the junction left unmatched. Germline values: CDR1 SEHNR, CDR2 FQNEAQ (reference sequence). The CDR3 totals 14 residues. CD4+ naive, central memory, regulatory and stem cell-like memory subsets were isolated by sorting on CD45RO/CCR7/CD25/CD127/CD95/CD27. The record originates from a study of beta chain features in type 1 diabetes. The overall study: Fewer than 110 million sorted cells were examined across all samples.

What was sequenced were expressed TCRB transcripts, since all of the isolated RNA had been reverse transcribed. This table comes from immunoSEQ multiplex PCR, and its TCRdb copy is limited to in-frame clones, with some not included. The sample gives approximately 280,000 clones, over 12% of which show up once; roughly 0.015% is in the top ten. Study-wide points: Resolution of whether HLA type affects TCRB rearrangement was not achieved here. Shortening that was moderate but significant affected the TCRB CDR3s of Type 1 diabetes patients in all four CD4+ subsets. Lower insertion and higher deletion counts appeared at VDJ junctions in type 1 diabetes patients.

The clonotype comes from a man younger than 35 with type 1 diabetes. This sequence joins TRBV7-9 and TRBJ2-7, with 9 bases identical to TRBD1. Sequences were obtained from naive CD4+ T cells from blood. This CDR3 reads CASSSRGQGYEQYF. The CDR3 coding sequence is TGTGCCAGCAGCTCCCGGGGACAGGGCTACGAGCAGTACTTC.